This T cell receptor (beta chain) was retrieved from a study of identifying expanded T cells in peripheral blood. The CDR3 runs to 13 residues. Germline CDR1 and CDR2: SGHRS and YFSETQ. Trimming took 0 bases from V and 5 from J, leaving 5 bases between them. Healthy donors had no documented immune events, such as infections, while sampled. Study-level findings and limits: Roughly two-week clone count variance significantly increased as total template count grew. Differentially abundant clones: about 1.2 between replicates, roughly 16 at roughly 13 days, around 19 at four.

Here immunoSEQ multiplex PCR was the method, and the copy in TCRdb shows in-frame clones only, minus some. The sample records over 100,000 clones, about 91% being singletons. As to this clone: The antigen remains unidentified.

The chain links TRBV5-1 to TRBJ2-2, with D uncertain. The sequence came from a person between 18 and 75 years old in good health. The sample comprised blood. CDR3 sequence: CASSLDFTGELFF. The CDR3 nucleotides are TGCGCCAGCAGCTTGGACTTTACCGGGGAGCTGTTTTTT.